This section outlines one T cell receptor beta chain sequence together with its context. What it recognizes is unknown. These data belong to a study of OX40 agonist ivuxolimab in advanced cancers. Study overall: Age averaged around 60 years (range roughly 20 to 90), and approximately 80% were male. It was permissible to have had prior anti-PD-1, anti-PD-L1 or anti-CTLA-4 therapy, and about 40% had some. Regarding the study as a whole: Clonal expansion by week 6 occurred in CD4+ and CD8+ blood T cells (at 0.1 to 3.0 mg/kg). Antigen specificity of clonally expanded peripheral T cells was not established.

The repertoire was sequenced with immunoSEQ multiplex PCR; TCRdb's copy has only in-frame clones and lacks some. Among roughly 41,000 clones listed, 86% were seen once. The material sequenced was CD4+ or CD8+ T cells sorted from blood, taken in a trial of the OX40 agonist ivuxolimab. This sequence originates from an adult with an advanced solid tumor such as melanoma, head and neck, liver or kidney cancer.

CDR3 bases: TGTGCCAGCAGCCGAGAAGGGTCGGGCGGCTACATAGCCAAAAACATTCAGTACTTC. It specifies CASSREGSGGYIAKNIQYF. The rearrangement joins TRBV4-2 to TRBJ2-4; D is uncertain. The V gene lost 4 bases and the J gene lost 0 bases, with 22 bases spanning the gap. CDR3 length: 19 residues. Looked up from germline, CDR1 is LGHNA and CDR2 is YNFKEQ.